These T cell receptor beta chains were read from a single sample in a study of immune evolution from preneoplasia to lung adenocarcinoma. The repertoire was sequenced with immunoSEQ multiplex PCR; TCRdb's copy has only in-frame clones and lacks some. The table has 6,000 to 6,500 clones, roughly four fifths seen once. Specimen: FFPE lung adenocarcinoma in situ tissue. These receptor sequences come from an older donor with lung adenocarcinoma. CDR3s include the opening cysteine and the closing phenylalanine or tryptophan. The D gene is left open where the match is weak.

CDR3: CASSPGTSGRTDTQYF
D: TRBD2
V: TRBV9
length: 16

CDR3: CASSYPRTYYGYTF
D: -
V: TRBV6-8
length: 14

CDR3: CASSLQSHYEQYF
D: -
V: TRBV19
length: 13

CDR3: CASSLEANYGYTF
D: -
V: TRBV11-2
length: 13

CDR3: CASSLGGYYQPQHF
D: -
V: TRBV7-2
length: 14

CDR3: CASKRTGGAKNIQYF
D: TRBD2
V: TRBV5-1
length: 15

CDR3: CASSLLTGNTGELFF
D: -
V: TRBV5-5
length: 15

CDR3: CATSGMNTEAFF
D: -
V: TRBV5-4
length: 12

CDR3: CASSEPTGSVTDTQYF
D: TRBD1
V: TRBV5-1
length: 16

CDR3: CASRLSGANVLTF
D: -
V: TRBV28
length: 13

CDR3: CASSIAVGRPMEKLFF
D: -
V: TRBV19
length: 16

CDR3: CASSPDRRYTEAFF
D: -
V: TRBV2
length: 14

CDR3: CASGPSGGIETQYF
D: -
V: TRBV12-5
length: 14

CDR3: CASSLTGPYGYTF
D: -
V: TRBV28
length: 13

CDR3: CAWTRQGSNYGYTF
D: TRBD1
V: TRBV30
length: 14

CDR3: CASSEYRGRSDGYTF
D: TRBD1
V: TRBV2
length: 15

CDR3: CASSPLQGGEQYF
D: -
V: TRBV11-2
length: 13

CDR3: CASSQVGGGEGEQFF
D: TRBD2
V: TRBV14
length: 15

CDR3: CASTSGRKENGYTF
D: -
V: TRBV6-1
length: 14

CDR3: CASGLVQTMTNTEAFF
D: -
V: TRBV12-5
length: 16

CDR3: CAISERQGWGEKLFF
D: TRBD1
V: TRBV10-3
length: 15

CDR3: CASSLYNEQYF
D: -
V: TRBV28
length: 11

CDR3: CAIAASLGEQYF
D: -
V: TRBV10-3
length: 12

CDR3: CASTYAGPRDIQYF
D: -
V: TRBV18
length: 14

CDR3: CASSSSYKGSGSYNEQFF
D: -
V: TRBV27
length: 18

CDR3: CAWGLTSGANVLTF
D: -
V: TRBV30
length: 14

CDR3: CASSKMGAWNTEAFF
D: -
V: TRBV21-1
length: 15

CDR3: CASSRNLEETNTGELFF
D: -
V: TRBV18
length: 17

CDR3: CASRPWTGRSEKLFF
D: TRBD1
V: TRBV19
length: 15

CDR3: CASSPPPTTGREETQYF
D: TRBD1
V: TRBV5-4
length: 17

CDR3: CAWSQTTYGYTF
D: -
V: TRBV30
length: 12

CDR3: CASSYRSTGNQPQHF
D: -
V: TRBV6-5
length: 15

CDR3: CASSAAGYSYEQYF
D: TRBD2
V: TRBV9
length: 14

CDR3: CASSLTRPSYNEQFF
D: -
V: TRBV27
length: 15

CDR3: CAWSPLAAPYEQYF
D: -
V: TRBV30
length: 14

CDR3: CAITPGYSGNTIYF
D: -
V: TRBV10-3
length: 14

CDR3: CASSLVDNQPQHF
D: -
V: TRBV28
length: 13

CDR3: CASSMDRGTEAFF
D: TRBD1
V: TRBV10-1
length: 13

CDR3: CSVRALVSETQYF
D: -
V: TRBV29-1
length: 13

CDR3: CASSIDQGYRRNTIYF
D: -
V: TRBV19
length: 16

CDR3: CASSYQRGAQPQHF
D: -
V: TRBV7-2
length: 14

CDR3: CASSESSGSFYNEQFF
D: TRBD2
V: TRBV10-1
length: 16